This T cell receptor (beta chain) derives from a study of cytomegalovirus exposure and HLA in healthy donors. Study as a whole: As an earlier analysis found, some 170 million T cells yielded about 120 million unique TCR beta sequences. General study results and limits: Associated with cytomegalovirus, according to the listing, were some 150 TCR beta chains. Association with HLA alleles at 0.05 false discovery rate was found for 15,000 to 20,000 TCR beta sequences in a later analysis. Later analysis showed most CMV-associated TCR beta chains appearing HLA-restricted.

The CDR3 is 14 residues long. Germline V gene sequence: CDR1 SGHTA, CDR2 FQGTGA. J was trimmed by 10 bases and V by 6 bases; bases with no gene match: 6. Of note for this clone: Antigen: not known.

Primers included in the PCR were 60 Vbeta and 13 Jbeta primers. Here immunoSEQ multiplex PCR was the method, and the copy in TCRdb shows in-frame clones only, minus some. This sample has hundreds of thousands of clones; approximately 79% occur once, and the top ten carry 1.8%. This receptor was obtained from a male donor in good health and CMV-seronegative. The sample taken for sequencing was PBMCs. The chain employs TRBV7-3 and TRBJ1-6, with 10 bases lining up with TRBD1. The CDR3: CASSSTGGKSPLHF. CDR3 in DNA: TGTGCCAGCAGTTCGACAGGGGGCAAATCACCCCTCCACTTT.